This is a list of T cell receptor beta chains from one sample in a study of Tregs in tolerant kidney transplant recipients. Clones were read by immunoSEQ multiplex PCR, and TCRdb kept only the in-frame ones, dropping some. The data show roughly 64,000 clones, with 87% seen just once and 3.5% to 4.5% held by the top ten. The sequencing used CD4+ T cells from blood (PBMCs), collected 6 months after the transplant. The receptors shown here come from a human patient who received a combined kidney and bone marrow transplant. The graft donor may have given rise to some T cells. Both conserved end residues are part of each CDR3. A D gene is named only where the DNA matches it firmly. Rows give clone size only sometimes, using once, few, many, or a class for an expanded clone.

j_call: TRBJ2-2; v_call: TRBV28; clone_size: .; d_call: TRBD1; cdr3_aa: CASSSDRVAISGELFF; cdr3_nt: TGTGCCAGCAGTTCCGACAGGGTTGCGATTTCCGGGGAGCTGTTTTTT
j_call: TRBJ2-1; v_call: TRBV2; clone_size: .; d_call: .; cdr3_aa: CASSARDYNEQFF; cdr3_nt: TGTGCCAGCAGTGCCAGGGACTACAATGAGCAGTTCTTC
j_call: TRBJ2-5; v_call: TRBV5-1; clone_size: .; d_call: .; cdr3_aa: CASSLVGEVETQYF; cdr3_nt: TGCGCCAGCAGCTTGGTAGGGGAGGTGGAGACCCAGTACTTC
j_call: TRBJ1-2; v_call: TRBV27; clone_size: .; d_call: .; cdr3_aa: CASSLAQGYGYTF; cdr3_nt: TGTGCCAGCAGTTTAGCTCAGGGGTATGGCTACACCTTC
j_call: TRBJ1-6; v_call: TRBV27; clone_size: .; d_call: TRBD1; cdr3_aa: CASSAQGAARSPLHF; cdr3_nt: TGTGCCAGCAGTGCACAGGGGGCGGCTCGTTCACCCCTCCACTTT
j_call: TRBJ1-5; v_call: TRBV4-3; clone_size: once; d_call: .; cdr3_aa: CASSHYAGSNQPQHF; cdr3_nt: TGCGCCAGCAGCCACTATGCAGGTAGCAATCAGCCCCAGCATTTT
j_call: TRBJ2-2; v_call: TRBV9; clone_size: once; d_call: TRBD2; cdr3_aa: CASSVEGLAVTGELFF; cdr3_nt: TGTGCCAGCAGCGTAGAAGGACTAGCGGTCACCGGGGAGCTGTTTTTT
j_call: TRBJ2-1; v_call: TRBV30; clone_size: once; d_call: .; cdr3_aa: CAWSVKVAAVYNEQFF; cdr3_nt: TGTGCCTGGAGTGTCAAGGTAGCCGCCGTATACAATGAGCAGTTCTTC
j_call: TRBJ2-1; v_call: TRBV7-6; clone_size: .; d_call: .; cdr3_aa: CASSLVRASDNNEQFF; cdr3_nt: TGTGCCAGCAGCTTAGTTCGGGCTAGCGACAACAATGAGCAGTTCTTC
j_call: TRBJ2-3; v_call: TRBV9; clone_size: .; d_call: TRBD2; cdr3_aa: CASSGRTSGGGTQYF; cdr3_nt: TGTGCCAGCAGCGGACGGACTAGCGGGGGAGGTACGCAGTATTTT
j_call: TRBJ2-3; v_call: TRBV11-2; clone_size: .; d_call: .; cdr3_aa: CASSIRGGDTDTQYF; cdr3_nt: TGTGCCAGCAGCATACGAGGGGGGGATACAGATACGCAGTATTTT
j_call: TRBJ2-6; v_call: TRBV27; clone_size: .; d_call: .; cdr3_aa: CASSSYAGANVLTF; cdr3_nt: TGTGCCAGCAGTTCCTACGCTGGGGCCAACGTCCTGACTTTC
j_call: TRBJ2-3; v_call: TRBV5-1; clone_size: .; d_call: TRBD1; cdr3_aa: CASSPGQGTDTQYF; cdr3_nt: TGCGCCAGCAGCCCGGGACAGGGGACAGATACGCAGTATTTT
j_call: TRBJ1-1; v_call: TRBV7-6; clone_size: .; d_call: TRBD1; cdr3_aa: CASSSTGQSDTEAFF; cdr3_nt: TGTGCCAGCAGCTCGACAGGGCAGTCGGACACTGAAGCTTTCTTT
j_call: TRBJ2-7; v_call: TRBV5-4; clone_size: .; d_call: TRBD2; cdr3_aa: CASSAVASGVRSHEQYF; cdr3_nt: TGTGCCAGCAGCGCGGTGGCTAGCGGGGTCCGCTCTCACGAGCAGTACTTC